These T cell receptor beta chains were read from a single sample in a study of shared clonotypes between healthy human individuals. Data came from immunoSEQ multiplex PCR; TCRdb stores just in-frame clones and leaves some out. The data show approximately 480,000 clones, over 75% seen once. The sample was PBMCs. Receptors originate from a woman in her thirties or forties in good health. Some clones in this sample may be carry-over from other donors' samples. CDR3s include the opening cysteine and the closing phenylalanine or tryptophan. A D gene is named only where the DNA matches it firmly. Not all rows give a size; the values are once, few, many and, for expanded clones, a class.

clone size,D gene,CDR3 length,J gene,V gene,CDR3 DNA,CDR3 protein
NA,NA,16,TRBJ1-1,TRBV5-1,TGCGCCAGCAGCGAGGGACGGGGAGCGGATGGCACTGAAGCTTTCTTT,CASSEGRGADGTEAFF
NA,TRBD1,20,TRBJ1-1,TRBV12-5,TGTGCTAGTGGTTTGGTTGTTTCCGGACAGGGGATGGCAGGAAACACTGAAGCTTTCTTT,CASGLVVSGQGMAGNTEAFF
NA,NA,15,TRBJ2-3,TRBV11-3,TGTGCCAGCAGCTTTGACGGAGTAAGCACAGATACGCAGTATTTT,CASSFDGVSTDTQYF
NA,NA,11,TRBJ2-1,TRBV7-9,TGTGCCAGCAGCTTAGGAAATGAGCAGTTCTTC,CASSLGNEQFF
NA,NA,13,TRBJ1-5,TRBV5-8,TGTGCCAGCAATGACGGGACGGGGCAGCCCCAGCATTTT,CASNDGTGQPQHF
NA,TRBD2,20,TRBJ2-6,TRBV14,TGTGCCAGCAGCCAAGATTTTAGGACTAGCACTCTCTCTGGGGCCAACGTCCTGACTTTC,CASSQDFRTSTLSGANVLTF
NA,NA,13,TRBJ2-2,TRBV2,TGTGCGGGGGCCGGGACCCACACCGGGGAGCTGTTTTTT,CAGAGTHTGELFF
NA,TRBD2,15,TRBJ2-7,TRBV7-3,TGTGCCAGCAGCATAGGACTAGCGGGAGTTGAAGAGCAGTACTTC,CASSIGLAGVEEQYF
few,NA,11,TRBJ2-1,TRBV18,TGTGCCAGCTCACCAGAACTAGACCTGGTCTTC,CASSPELDLVF
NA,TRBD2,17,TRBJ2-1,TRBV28,TGTGCCAGCACCTTAGGGGGTAGGCTAGCGGGCCTAAATGAGCAGTTCTTC,CASTLGGRLAGLNEQFF
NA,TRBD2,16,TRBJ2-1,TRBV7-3,TGTGCCAGCAGCTTAACGTTGGTAGCGGGAGGGAGTGAGCAGTTCTTC,CASSLTLVAGGSEQFF
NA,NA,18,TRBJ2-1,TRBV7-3,TGTGCCAGCAGCTTAGGACCATTGTGGGGACGGACTAACAATGAGCAGTTCTTC,CASSLGPLWGRTNNEQFF
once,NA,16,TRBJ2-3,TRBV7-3,TGTGCCAGCAGCCACCCCGGAGGTTTGAGCACAGATACGCAGTATTTT,CASSHPGGLSTDTQYF
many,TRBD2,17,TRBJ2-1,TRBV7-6,TGTGCCAGCAGCTTAGCCTCTATGGGCGGGGGCTACAATGAGCAGTTCTTC,CASSLASMGGGYNEQFF
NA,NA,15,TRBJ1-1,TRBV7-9,TGTGCCAGCAGCTTAGCGGGCGGAGGGTGGACTGAAGCTTTCTTT,CASSLAGGGWTEAFF
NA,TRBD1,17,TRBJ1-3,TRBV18,TGTGCCAGCTCACCTTTACAGGGGCTGAGCTCTGGAAACACCATATATTTT,CASSPLQGLSSGNTIYF
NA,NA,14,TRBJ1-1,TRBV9,TGTGCCAGCAGCGGACCTCCCCAGGGGAGTGAAGCTTTCTTT,CASSGPPQGSEAFF
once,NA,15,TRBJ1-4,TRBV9,TGTGCCAGCAGCGTAGAGGGCGCGTCTAATGAAAAACTGTTTTTT,CASSVEGASNEKLFF
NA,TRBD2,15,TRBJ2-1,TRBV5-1,TGCGCCAGCAGTCGTAGACTAGCGGGAGGCAATGAGCAGTTCTTC,CASSRRLAGGNEQFF
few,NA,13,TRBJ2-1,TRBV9,TGTGCCAGCAGCGTAGCGGGAAACGGTGAGCAGTTCTTC,CASSVAGNGEQFF
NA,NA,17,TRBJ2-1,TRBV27,TGTGCCAGCTCCCCGAGGGGAGGGGGGGAGGCCCACAATGAGCAGTTCTTC,CASSPRGGGEAHNEQFF
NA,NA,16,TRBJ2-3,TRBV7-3,TGTGCCAGCAGCCCAAAGGCGGCTGGGGCGGGAGATACGCAGTATTTT,CASSPKAAGAGDTQYF
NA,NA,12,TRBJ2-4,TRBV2,TGTGCCAGCAGTGAACGAGGTGGCATTCAGTACTTC,CASSERGGIQYF